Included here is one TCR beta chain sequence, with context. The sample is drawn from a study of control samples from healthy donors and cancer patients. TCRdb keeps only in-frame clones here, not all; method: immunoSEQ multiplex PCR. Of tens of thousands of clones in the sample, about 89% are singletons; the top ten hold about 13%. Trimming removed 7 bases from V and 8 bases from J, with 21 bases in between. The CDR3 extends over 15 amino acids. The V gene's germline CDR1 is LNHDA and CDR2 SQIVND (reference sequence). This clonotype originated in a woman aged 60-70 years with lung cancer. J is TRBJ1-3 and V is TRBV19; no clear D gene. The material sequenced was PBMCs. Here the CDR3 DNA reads TGTGCCAGTATTAAGGGTAGAGGTTGGGGTGACACCATATATTTT. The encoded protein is CASIKGRGWGDTIYF.